Listed below are T cell receptor beta chains from one sample, sequenced in a study of cytomegalovirus exposure and HLA in healthy donors. Some clones are missing from TCRdb's copy, which holds only in-frame ones; the method was immunoSEQ multiplex PCR. The sample contains over 95,000 clones, 67% of which appear only once. The sequencing input was PBMCs. The receptors were sampled from a man aged 18 to 30 in good health and CMV-seropositive. Both conserved end residues are part of each CDR3. A D gene is named only where the DNA matches it firmly. Not all rows give a size; the values are once, few, many and, for expanded clones, a class.

j_call | d_call | v_call | clone_size | cdr3_aa | cdr3_nt
TRBJ2-2 | . | TRBV25-1 | . | CASSELGQAGTGELFF | TGTGCCAGCAGTGAATTGGGGCAGGCAGGCACCGGGGAGCTGTTTTTT
TRBJ1-1 | TRBD1 | TRBV5-1 | . | CASSSLPGQGGLNTEAFF | TGCGCCAGCAGCTCCCTACCGGGACAGGGGGGCCTGAACACTGAAGCTTTCTTT
TRBJ2-1 | . | TRBV19 | . | CASSSLSSYNEQFF | TGTGCCAGTAGTAGCCTGAGCTCCTACAATGAGCAGTTCTTC
TRBJ2-1 | . | TRBV5-1 | . | CASSLVGRNNEQFF | TGCGCCAGCAGCTTGGTGGGCCGAAACAATGAGCAGTTCTTC
TRBJ1-5 | . | TRBV28 | . | CASSLKHQPQHF | TGTGCCAGCAGTTTAAAGCATCAGCCCCAGCATTTT
TRBJ1-2 | . | TRBV6-5 | . | CASSYGGNYGYTF | TGTGCCAGCAGTTACGGGGGGAACTATGGCTACACCTTC
TRBJ1-1 | TRBD1 | TRBV5-4 | . | CASSLVTGDSAFF | TGTGCCAGCAGCTTGGTTACAGGGGACTCTGCTTTCTTT
TRBJ2-1 | . | TRBV10-1 | . | CASSGHREGEQFF | TGCGCCAGCAGTGGACACAGGGAAGGTGAGCAGTTCTTC
TRBJ1-2 | . | TRBV6-5 | . | CASSSSRGANYGYTF | TGTGCCAGCAGTTCTTCCCGGGGAGCCAACTATGGCTACACCTTC
TRBJ1-2 | TRBD1 | TRBV27 | once | CALEGTGAGYGYTF | TGTGCCCTCGAAGGGACAGGCGCGGGCTATGGCTACACCTTC
TRBJ1-2 | . | TRBV11-2 | . | CARPTGADEGYTF | TGTGCCAGGCCCACTGGGGCAGATGAAGGCTACACCTTC
TRBJ1-1 | . | TRBV5-4 | . | CASSLRGWNTEAFF | TGTGCCAGCAGCTTGCGGGGGTGGAACACTGAAGCTTTCTTT
TRBJ2-5 | TRBD1 | TRBV5-1 | . | CASSLGGQGAGETQYF | TGCGCCAGCAGCTTGGGGGGACAGGGGGCCGGGGAGACCCAGTACTTC
TRBJ2-2 | . | TRBV9 | . | CASSEWAANTGELFF | TGTGCCAGCAGCGAATGGGCAGCGAACACCGGGGAGCTGTTTTTT
TRBJ1-5 | . | TRBV7-9 | . | CASSLESGQPQHF | TGTGCCAGCAGCTTAGAATCCGGTCAGCCCCAGCATTTT
TRBJ1-6 | . | TRBV28 | . | CASSFTAGGWALHF | TGTGCCAGCAGTTTTACCGCGGGGGGATGGGCCCTCCACTTT
TRBJ2-3 | TRBD2 | TRBV19 | . | CASRRGGLAGDTDTQYF | TGTGCCAGTAGGCGGGGTGGGCTAGCGGGGGACACAGATACGCAGTATTTT
TRBJ2-2 | TRBD2 | TRBV4-1 | . | CASSQGGGNANTGELFF | TGCGCCAGCAGCCAAGGGGGAGGGAACGCGAACACCGGGGAGCTGTTTTTT
TRBJ1-1 | . | TRBV5-4 | . | CASSLAPDTEAFF | TGTGCCAGCAGCTTGGCCCCGGACACTGAAGCTTTCTTT
TRBJ1-1 | . | TRBV2 | . | CASSARWGENTEAFF | TGTGCCAGCAGTGCCCGATGGGGGGAGAACACTGAAGCTTTCTTT
TRBJ2-6 | . | TRBV5-4 | . | CASSLFGASGANVLTF | TGTGCCAGCAGCTTGTTTGGGGCTTCTGGGGCCAACGTCCTGACTTTC
TRBJ2-1 | TRBD1 | TRBV7-3 | . | CASSLRGTGAGSYNEQFF | TGTGCCAGCAGCTTAAGGGGGACAGGGGCAGGCTCCTACAATGAGCAGTTCTTC
TRBJ1-5 | . | TRBV28 | . | CASSSGQLNQPQHF | TGTGCCAGCAGTTCCGGACAGCTTAATCAGCCCCAGCATTTT
TRBJ1-5 | TRBD1 | TRBV2 | . | CASSAGQGTPQHF | TGTGCCAGCAGTGCCGGACAGGGGACGCCCCAGCATTTT
TRBJ2-1 | . | TRBV7-2 | . | CASSFSDEQFF | TGTGCCAGCAGCTTCAGCGATGAGCAGTTCTTC
TRBJ2-1 | TRBD2 | TRBV5-1 | few | CASSTDPGGEQFF | TGCGCCAGCAGCACGGACCCGGGGGGTGAGCAGTTCTTC
TRBJ2-3 | TRBD1 | TRBV19 | . | CASRDRGYTQYF | TGTGCCAGTCGGGACAGGGGTTATACGCAGTATTTT
TRBJ2-3 | . | TRBV20-1 | . | CSGTPGDTQYF | TGCAGTGGCACACCCGGGGATACGCAGTATTTT
TRBJ2-2 | . | TRBV6-5 | . | CASSYDRPGELFF | TGTGCCAGCAGTTACGACAGGCCCGGGGAGCTGTTTTTT